What follows describes a single TCR beta chain. Its antigen is not identified. The sample originates from a study of cytomegalovirus exposure and HLA in healthy donors. The study, taken as a whole, reports: It was in a later analysis that TCR association rates were seen to vary by HLA locus, highest for DRB1 and lowest for HLA-C. An analysis was carried out later, and it reportedly showed fewer N-insertions in an Asian-associated ancestry cluster than the approximately 680-donor mean. A missense DCLRE1C variant was associated with V- and J-gene trimming of TCR beta chains in a later analysis, and an independent cohort replicated the association.

13 Jbeta primers and 60 Vbeta primers were used for the PCR. Sequencing used immunoSEQ multiplex PCR; TCRdb keeps in-frame clones, though not all of them. The sample consists of roughly 56,000 clones, around 82% of them appearing once. CDR1 and CDR2 from the germline V gene are SNHLY and FYNNEI. There are 14 residues in the CDR3. V lost 7 bases and J 0 bases, leaving 13 bases between the germline ends. This rearrangement joins TRBV2 to TRBJ2-7; TRBD2 might be the D (7 bases). Sequencing was done on a sample of PBMCs. The receptor was derived from a boy aged 5-17 years in good health and CMV-seropositive. This CDR3 reads CASKGGLHSYEQYF. CDR3 bases: TGTGCCAGCAAGGGGGGGCTACACTCCTACGAGCAGTACTTC.